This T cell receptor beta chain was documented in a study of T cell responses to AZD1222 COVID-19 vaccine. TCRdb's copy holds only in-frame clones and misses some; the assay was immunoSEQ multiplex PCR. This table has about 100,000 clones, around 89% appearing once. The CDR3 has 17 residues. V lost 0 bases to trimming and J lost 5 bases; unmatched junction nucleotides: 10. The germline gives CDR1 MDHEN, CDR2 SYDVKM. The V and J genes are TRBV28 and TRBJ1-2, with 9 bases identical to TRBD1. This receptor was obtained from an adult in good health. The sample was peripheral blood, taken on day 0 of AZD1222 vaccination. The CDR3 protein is CASSLWTRTGEGYGYTF. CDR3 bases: TGTGCCAGCAGTTTATGGACCAGGACAGGGGAAGGGTATGGCTACACCTTC.